The 11 T cell receptor beta chains listed next were all sequenced from one sample in a study of shared clonotypes between healthy human individuals. Some clones are missing from TCRdb's copy, which holds only in-frame ones; the method was immunoSEQ multiplex PCR. The sample records roughly 890,000 clones, 90% to 95% being singletons. Terminally differentiated effector memory CD45RA+ cells were excluded by CCR7 positive selection of CD45RO-negative cells. Sequenced: naive CD8+ T cells sorted from blood. The receptors derive from a man younger than 40 in good health.

The V call is TRBV7-9, the J call TRBJ2-7, with 8 bases identical to TRBD2. From germline, CDR1 is SEHNR and CDR2 FQNEAQ (reference sequence). CDR3 length: 15 residues. V shed 5 bases, J shed 6 bases, and the junction held 12 bases outside the gene matches. The CDR3 here is CASSSQRELPFEQYF. In DNA, the CDR3 is TGTGCCAGCAGCAGTCAGCGGGAGCTACCTTTCGAGCAGTACTTC.

This clone occurred a few times. J is TRBJ2-1 and V is TRBV19; 10 bases fit TRBD2. The CDR3 extends over 14 amino acids. Germline V gives CDR1 LNHDA, CDR2 SQIVND (reference sequence). V shed 5 bases, J shed 8 bases, and the junction held 6 bases outside the gene matches. CDR3: CASSGLAGVDEQFF. The DNA for the CDR3 is TGTGCCAGTAGTGGGCTAGCGGGAGTCGATGAGCAGTTCTTC. Full variable domain (missing parts from reference TRBV19 and TRBJ2-1): DGGITQSPKYLFRKEGQNVTLSCEQNLNHDAMYWYRQDPGQGLRLIYYSQIVNDFQKGDIAEGYSVSREKKESFPLTVTSAQKNPTAFYLCASSGLAGVDEQFFGPGTRLTVL.

The chain uses TRBV5-6 and TRBJ2-7, with D maybe TRBD2 (6 bases). The V gene's germline CDR1 is SGHDT and CDR2 YYEEEE. The CDR3 loop spans 14 amino acids. The V end was cut by 3 bases, the J end by 2 bases, with 12 bases between. The DNA for the CDR3 is TGTGCCAGCAGCTCACCGGGACTCACCTACGAGCAGTACTTC. As protein: CASSSPGLTYEQYF.

The J gene is TRBJ2-1, the V gene TRBV6-1; 9 bases fit TRBD2. CDR3 length: 15 residues. The V gene end was trimmed by 2 bases and the J gene end by 10 bases; junction bases not matched to a gene: 9. Germline CDR1 MNHNS, CDR2 SASEGT. CDR3 sequence (DNA): TGTGCCAGCAGTGAATGGCGGGAGGGATACGGGGAGCAGTTCTTC. Protein: CASSEWREGYGEQFF.

The chain uses TRBV21-1 and TRBJ2-7. TRBV21-1 is reported as a pseudogene. The CDR3 extends over 12 amino acids. CDR3 protein: CASWRGSGEQYF. For the CDR3, the DNA is TGTGCCTCCTGGAGGGGGTCGGGGGAGCAGTACTTC.

The chain couples TRBV5-1 to TRBJ1-4; D is possibly TRBD1 or TRBD2 (5 bases each). The J call may be mistaken, given a closer DNA end match to TRBJ2-2. CDR1 and CDR2 from the germline V gene are SGHRS and YFSETQ. This CDR3 has 16 amino acids. This chain's CDR3 is CASSLVGVMGRPELFF. CDR3 coding DNA: TGCGCCAGCAGCTTGGTGGGGGTGATGGGCAGGCCGGAGCTGTTTTTT.

V usage is TRBV27 and J usage is TRBJ2-1; 9 bases agree with TRBD2. From germline, CDR1 is MNHEY and CDR2 SMNVEV (reference sequence). The CDR3 sequence is 15 residues long. Trimming at V came to 2 bases and at J to 5 bases, leaving 4 bases not matched to a gene. This CDR3 is CASSLLIAGDNEQFF. The CDR3 DNA sequence: TGTGCCAGCAGTTTACTAATAGCGGGGGACAATGAGCAGTTCTTC.

J is TRBJ2-3 and V is TRBV5-1; 7 nucleotides align to TRBD1. The J segment lost 2 bases and the V segment lost 0 bases, leaving 6 bases of the junction unmatched. This CDR3 has 16 residues. Germline values: CDR1 SGHRS, CDR2 YFSETQ. The DNA for the CDR3 is TGCGCCAGCAGCTTGGAAACCGGGACAGCCACAGATACGCAGTATTTT. Translating gives CASSLETGTATDTQYF.

The V and J genes are TRBV27 and TRBJ1-2; D is undetermined. Germline lookup yields CDR1 MNHEY and CDR2 SMNVEV (reference sequence). V was trimmed by 0 bases and J by 8 bases, leaving 10 bases between them. CDR3 size: 13 residues. The CDR3 DNA follows: TGTGCCAGCAGTTTATCGACGGGAGGCGGCTACACCTTC. It encodes CASSLSTGGGYTF.

This chain joins TRBV14 and TRBJ2-1; 12 bases align to TRBD2. The CDR3 covers 17 residues. Germline V gives CDR1 SGHDN, CDR2 FVKESK. V trimming: 2 bases; J trimming: 4 bases; junction bases outside the gene matches: 6. CDR3 nucleotide sequence: TGTGCCAGCAGCCAAAGCCTAGCGGGAGGGTTATACAATGAGCAGTTCTTC. Translation gives CASSQSLAGGLYNEQFF.

This clone is a singleton in its sample. This rearrangement joins TRBV19 to TRBJ2-7; D may be TRBD2 (5 bases). The CDR3 spans 11 residues. Germline V gene data show CDR1 as LNHDA and CDR2 as SQIVND (reference sequence). V was trimmed by 5 bases and J by 7 bases, leaving 9 bases between them. The CDR3: CASSGPGEQYF. As DNA, the CDR3 is TGTGCCAGTAGTGGACCGGGGGAGCAGTACTTC.